These 24 T cell receptor beta chains were all obtained from the same sample, sequenced in a study of CD8 T cells in Susac syndrome. RNA amounts of 0.5 to 1 ug underwent reverse transcription with random hexamers. One entry per CDR3 protein, called by TCRdb with MiXCR from the immunoSEQ multiplex PCR reads. Here the sample spans 400,000 to 550,000 distinct CDR3 sequences, more than 70% being singletons. Sequenced material: CD8+ T cells from PBMCs. The receptors shown here come from a human donor with multiple sclerosis.

The CDR3 DNA is TGTGCCAGCAGCCCTGGGGACAGGGGGCGAGGAGGCTACACCTTC. Its translation is CASSPGDRGRGGYTF. The J gene is TRBJ1-2, the V gene TRBV7-9, with 12 bases identical to TRBD1. The J segment lost 8 bases and the V segment lost 5 bases, leaving 9 bases of the junction unmatched. CDR1 SEHNR and CDR2 FQNEAQ come from the germline V gene (reference sequence). The CDR3 is 15 amino acids.

J is TRBJ2-4 and V is TRBV28; TRBD1 is a possible D gene (6 bases). CDR3 size: 19 residues. With 4 bases removed from V and 0 bases from J, the gap between germline ends came to 22 bases. Germline lookup yields CDR1 MDHEN and CDR2 SYDVKM. The CDR3 sequence: CASSSPQRQELLAKNIQYF. The CDR3 DNA sequence: TGTGCCAGCAGTTCACCTCAGAGACAGGAACTTCTAGCCAAAAACATTCAGTACTTC.

V gene TRBV11-1 combines with J gene TRBJ2-7; D not certain. This CDR3 region has 13 residues. V shed 3 bases and J shed 4 bases, with 10 bases lying between them. CDR1 SGHAT and CDR2 FQDESV come from the germline V gene (reference sequence). Here the CDR3 DNA reads TGTGCCAGCAGCTTTGCGTTGGGGTACGAGCAGTACTTC. Its protein is CASSFALGYEQYF. The variable domain in full, with the rest retrieved from reference TRBV11-1 and TRBJ2-7, is EAEVAQSPRYKITEKSQAVAFWCDPISGHATLYWYRQILGQGPELLVQFQDESVVDDSQLPKDRFSAERLKGVDSTLKIQPAELGDSAMYLCASSFALGYEQYFGPGTRLTVT.

The chain couples TRBV20-1 to TRBJ2-3; 7 bases map to TRBD1. Germline lookup yields CDR1 DFQATT and CDR2 SNEGSKA (reference sequence). CDR3 size: 14 residues. V shed 5 bases and J 2 bases; nucleotides not matched to a gene: 7. In DNA form, the CDR3 reads TGCAGTGCTTTGGACAGGAATCACACAGATACGCAGTATTTT. Translated, it gives CSALDRNHTDTQYF.

The chain's CDR3 is CSVERGLGQETQYF. Written as DNA, the CDR3 is TGCAGCGTTGAACGGGGGTTGGGACAAGAGACCCAGTACTTC. The genes are TRBV29-1 and TRBJ2-5; a possible D gene is TRBD2 (6 bases). This CDR3 contains 14 residues. V lost 2 bases, J lost 2 bases, and 12 bases lay in between. Germline loops: CDR1 SQVTM, CDR2 ANQGSEA.

The rearrangement joins TRBV12-3 or TRBV12-4 to TRBJ2-1; D uncertain. V lost 6 bases, J lost 1 base, and 7 bases lay in between. This CDR3 has 13 residues. CDR3 DNA: TGTGCCAGCAGATCTGCATCCTACAATGAGCAGTTCTTC. Translation gives CASRSASYNEQFF.

The chain links TRBV6-1 to TRBJ2-5; 8 positions agree with TRBD2. The CDR3 loop spans 15 amino acids. V lost 3 bases and J lost 1; bases outside the gene matches: 4. Germline loops: CDR1 MNHNS, CDR2 SASEGT. The CDR3 DNA reads TGTGCCAGCAGTGAGTTAGCGGGGATCCAAGAGACCCAGTACTTC. Translated, it gives CASSELAGIQETQYF.

This chain connects TRBV29-1 to TRBJ2-2; no clear D gene. Germline V gives CDR1 SQVTM, CDR2 ANQGSEA. The CDR3 totals 11 residues. V was trimmed by 4 bases and J by 5 bases, leaving 5 bases between them. For the CDR3, the DNA is TGCAGCGTTGCATCTACCGGGGAGCTGTTTTTT. Amino acid sequence: CSVASTGELFF.

The chain recombines TRBV20-1 with TRBJ2-3, with D unresolved. V lost 0 bases and J lost 4, with 2 bases in between. The V gene's germline CDR1 is DFQATT and CDR2 SNEGSKA (reference sequence). CDR3 size: 11 residues. In DNA, the CDR3 is TGCAGTGCTAGAGATCCAGATACGCAGTATTTT. Translating gives CSARDPDTQYF.

The rearrangement joins TRBV27 to TRBJ1-2; 9 bases are shared with TRBD1. Germline values: CDR1 MNHEY, CDR2 SMNVEV (reference sequence). V trimming: 8 bases; J trimming: 2 bases; junction bases outside the gene matches: 9. CDR3 size: 15 residues. The CDR3 here is CASAPQGAGNYGYTF. As DNA, the CDR3 is TGTGCCAGCGCCCCACAGGGGGCGGGAAACTATGGCTACACCTTC.

The rearrangement links TRBV7-9 to TRBJ2-5, with D unclear. Germline assignment: CDR1 SEHNR and CDR2 FQNEAQ (reference sequence). CDR3 length: 13 residues. The ends were cut back, 5 bases at V and 5 bases at J, with 12 bases in the middle. In nucleotides, the CDR3 is TGTGCCAGCAGCCAAGTCCACTGGGAGACCCAGTACTTC. This codes for CASSQVHWETQYF.

V gene TRBV4-1 combines with J gene TRBJ2-2; 7 positions match TRBD2. CDR3 length: 15 amino acids. The J segment lost 0 bases and the V segment lost 4 bases, leaving 2 bases of the junction unmatched. CDR1 and CDR2 from the germline V gene are MGHRA and YSYEKL. The DNA of the CDR3 is TGCGCCAGCAGCCTACTAGCGCCGAACACCGGGGAGCTGTTTTTT. Protein: CASSLLAPNTGELFF.

The CDR3 protein is CASTEEPGKGNQPQHF. CDR3 DNA sequence: TGTGCCAGCACCGAGGAGCCGGGGAAAGGCAATCAGCCCCAGCATTTT. This rearrangement joins TRBV6-1 to TRBJ1-5; no reliable D call. Germline V gene lookup returns CDR1 MNHNS and CDR2 SASEGT. With 7 bases removed from V and 2 bases from J, the gap between germline ends came to 18 bases. This CDR3 contains 16 residues.

This sequence joins TRBV3-1 and TRBJ2-1, with D uncertain. V was cut by 0 bases and J by 7 bases, with 10 bases left in between. This CDR3 is 14 amino acids long. The germline gives CDR1 LGHDT, CDR2 YNNKEL (reference sequence). The CDR3 region has the DNA TGTGCCAGCAGCCAAGAGGCCTCAGCTAATGAGCAGTTCTTC. Translating gives CASSQEASANEQFF.

This clonotype turned up a few times. This chain links TRBV4-1 with TRBJ2-1, with D possibly being TRBD2 (5 bases). The CDR3 consists of 16 residues. Looked up from germline, CDR1 is MGHRA and CDR2 is YSYEKL. V dropped 4 bases and J dropped 5 bases, with 18 bases sitting between them. This CDR3 reads CASSREGLALNNEQFF. In DNA, the CDR3 is TGCGCCAGCAGCCGGGAAGGATTAGCGCTTAACAATGAGCAGTTCTTC.

The chain joins TRBV6-1 to TRBJ1-3; D ambiguous. CDR3 length: 13 residues. V was trimmed by 8 bases and J by 9 bases, leaving 17 bases between them. Germline V lookup: CDR1 MNHNS, CDR2 SASEGT. The CDR3 loop is CASLLTSFGTIYF. The CDR3 bases are TGTGCCAGCCTGCTGACGAGTTTTGGCACCATATATTTT.

The rearrangement joins TRBV27 to TRBJ1-1; 8 bases line up with TRBD1. The CDR3 has 15 residues. Trimming at V came to 6 bases and at J to 4 bases, leaving 10 bases not matched to a gene. Per the germline V gene, CDR1 is MNHEY and CDR2 is SMNVEV (reference sequence). The CDR3 nucleotides are TGTGCCAGCAGACCGGGACAGGAGGGGGGCACTGAAGCTTTCTTT. Translating gives CASRPGQEGGTEAFF.

The chain couples TRBV7-9 to TRBJ2-1; D gene uncertain. This CDR3 comprises 12 residues. The V end was cut by 5 bases, the J end by 8 bases, with 10 bases between. From germline, CDR1 is SEHNR and CDR2 FQNEAQ (reference sequence). The CDR3 is CASSAWSDEQFF. The CDR3 region has the DNA TGTGCCAGCAGCGCCTGGTCCGATGAGCAGTTCTTC. The whole variable domain, remainder taken from reference TRBV7-9 and TRBJ2-1, is DTGVSQNPRHKITKRGQNVTFRCDPISEHNRLYWYRQTLGQGPEFLTYFQNEAQLEKSRLLSDRFSAERPKGSFSTLEIQRTEQGDSAMYLCASSAWSDEQFFGPGTRLTVL.

This chain uses TRBV5-5 with TRBJ2-7; 10 nucleotides align to TRBD1. V dropped 0 bases and J dropped 2; count of bases not matched to a gene: 5. The CDR3 spans 16 residues. CDR1 and CDR2 from the germline V gene are SGHKS and YYEKEE (reference sequence). The DNA of the CDR3 is TGTGCCAGCAGCTTGGTGGGGGGACAGGGGACCTACGAGCAGTACTTC. This sequence encodes CASSLVGGQGTYEQYF.

The chain couples TRBV6-5 to TRBJ2-7, with 10 positions matching TRBD2. Trimming removed 4 bases from V and 3 bases from J; junction bases left unmatched: 9. The CDR3 covers 16 residues. Germline V gene sequence: CDR1 MNHEY, CDR2 SVGAGI. The CDR3 nucleotides are TGTGCCAGCAGTTTCACTAGGACTAGCGGTTTCTACGAGCAGTACTTC. Translating gives CASSFTRTSGFYEQYF.

This clonotype was counted a few times. This sequence joins TRBV15 and TRBJ1-2; 8 nucleotides align to TRBD1. V shed 0 bases, J shed 7 bases, and the junction held 4 bases outside the gene matches. Per germline, CDR1 LNHNV and CDR2 YYDKDF (reference sequence). This CDR3 region has 14 residues. CDR3 nucleotide sequence: TGTGCCACCAGCAGAGACAGGGGGCGCGTTGGCTACACCTTC. This translates into CATSRDRGRVGYTF.

J is TRBJ2-2 and V is TRBV4-1; D is unclear. Germline CDR1 reads MGHRA; CDR2 reads YSYEKL. The CDR3 loop spans 15 amino acids. The V end was cut by 1 base, the J end by 3 bases, with 9 bases between. The CDR3 DNA follows: TGCGCCAGCAGCCAAGGTCTCAGCTACACCGGGGAGCTGTTTTTT. Amino acid sequence: CASSQGLSYTGELFF.

This rearrangement joins TRBV4-1 to TRBJ1-2, with D hard to call. The CDR3 totals 15 residues. Germline-derived CDR1 and CDR2 are MGHRA and YSYEKL. Trimming took 0 bases from V and 4 from J, leaving 12 bases between them. CDR3 sequence reads: CASSQDLRWIYGYTF. CDR3 DNA sequence: TGCGCCAGCAGCCAAGATCTGAGGTGGATCTATGGCTACACCTTC.

The rearrangement links TRBV2 to TRBJ1-6; D is unresolved. The CDR3 contains 14 residues. Germline CDR1 is SNHLY and CDR2 is FYNNEI. V dropped 6 bases and J dropped 7 bases, with 13 bases sitting between them. Written as DNA, the CDR3 is TGTGCCAGCAGAACTGGCAGGTCCAATTCACCCCTCCACTTT. This gives the protein CASRTGRSNSPLHF.